The rows below give T cell receptor beta chains drawn from one sample of a study of T cell changes during pregnancy in multiple sclerosis. TCRdb's table, derived via immunoSEQ multiplex PCR, lists solely in-frame clones and lacks some. The sample has around 55,000 clones, 85% to 90% seen once; the top ten hold 0.5% to 0.6%. The sequences come from CD4+ T cells from peripheral blood mononuclear cells, collected in the first trimester of pregnancy. The receptors were sampled from a female donor with multiple sclerosis, enrolled in a pregnancy study. CDR3s include the opening cysteine and the closing phenylalanine or tryptophan. Fields, in order: D gene, J gene, clone size, V gene, CDR3 protein, CDR3 DNA. The D gene is left open where the match is weak. Not every row has a clone size; where given, it reads once, few, many or a size class.

.	TRBJ2-4	.	TRBV19	CASSIRGSWNIQYF	TGTGCCAGTAGTATTCGAGGCTCTTGGAACATTCAGTACTTC
TRBD2	TRBJ2-2	.	TRBV7-2	CASSSVRGWNTGELFF	TGTGCCAGCAGCTCTGTGCGGGGGTGGAACACCGGGGAGCTGTTTTTT
.	TRBJ1-4	.	TRBV5-4	CASSVGGGGAGKLFF	TGTGCCAGCAGCGTTGGAGGGGGGGGCGCGGGGAAACTGTTTTTT
TRBD2	TRBJ2-3	.	TRBV5-1	CASHKRLAGGSTDTQYF	TGCGCCAGCCACAAAAGACTAGCGGGGGGTAGCACAGATACGCAGTATTTT
TRBD1	TRBJ1-2	.	TRBV6-5	CASSSRQGIYGYTF	TGTGCCAGCAGTTCCCGACAGGGAATCTATGGCTACACCTTC
.	TRBJ2-7	.	TRBV30	CAWPDSGGEYF	TGTGCCTGGCCGGACTCGGGGGGCGAGTACTTC
.	TRBJ1-4	.	TRBV2	CASSEFGGTNEKLFF	TGTGCCAGCAGTGAATTCGGAGGCACTAATGAAAAACTGTTTTTT
TRBD2	TRBJ2-5	.	TRBV7-2	CASSLGGGGETQYF	TGTGCCAGCAGCTTAGGTGGCGGGGGGGAGACCCAGTACTTC
.	TRBJ2-7	.	TRBV13	CASSLLDYEQYF	TGTGCCAGCAGCCTACTAGATTACGAGCAATACTTC
.	TRBJ1-2	.	TRBV30	CAWSLPVNGSYGYTF	TGTGCCTGGAGTCTGCCGGTCAACGGGAGCTATGGCTACACCTTC
TRBD2	TRBJ2-3	.	TRBV28	CASSPGTSKDTQYF	TGTGCCAGCAGTCCCGGGACTAGCAAAGATACGCAGTATTTT
TRBD1	TRBJ2-2	.	TRBV9	CASSTRTGTNTGELFF	TGTGCCAGCAGCACCCGGACAGGGACGAACACCGGGGAGCTGTTTTTT
.	TRBJ2-3	.	TRBV7-9	CASSLLRGDTQYF	TGTGCCAGCAGCTTACTCAGAGGAGATACGCAGTATTTT
.	TRBJ2-1	.	TRBV6-1	CASTLRGVGNEQFF	TGTGCCAGCACCCTCAGGGGGGTTGGTAATGAGCAGTTCTTC
.	TRBJ1-1	.	TRBV4-3	CASSQVMNTEAFF	TGCGCCAGCAGCCAAGTAATGAACACTGAAGCTTTCTTT
.	TRBJ1-2	.	TRBV5-4	CASSLIKGDGYTF	TGTGCCAGCAGCTTAATAAAAGGGGATGGCTACACCTTC
.	TRBJ2-2	.	TRBV2	CASRENGELFF	TGTGCCAGTAGAGAGAACGGGGAGCTGTTTTTT
TRBD1	TRBJ2-1	.	TRBV5-4	CASSPRQGREQFF	TGTGCCAGCAGCCCGAGACAGGGCAGAGAGCAGTTCTTC
.	TRBJ2-7	.	TRBV23-1	CASSRAGGFFYEQYF	TGCGCCAGCAGCCGGGCTGGGGGGTTTTTCTACGAGCAGTACTTC
.	TRBJ1-1	.	TRBV15	CATSRDEAGGAFF	TGTGCCACCAGCAGAGACGAGGCGGGAGGAGCTTTCTTT
.	TRBJ2-2	.	TRBV6-1	CASSGGLWVNTGELFF	TGTGCCAGCAGTGGGGGACTCTGGGTTAACACCGGGGAGCTGTTTTTT
TRBD1	TRBJ1-2	few	TRBV14	CARVHRGYGYTF	TGTGCCAGGGTTCACAGGGGCTATGGCTACACCTTC
.	TRBJ1-1	once	TRBV6-5	CASGQGGATEAFF	TGTGCCAGCGGCCAAGGAGGGGCCACTGAAGCTTTCTTT
TRBD1	TRBJ1-2	.	TRBV7-8	CASSLVQGGGYTF	TGTGCCAGCAGCTTAGTACAGGGGGGTGGCTACACCTTC
TRBD1	TRBJ1-4	.	TRBV9	CASSLHPGQKGEKLFF	TGTGCCAGCAGCCTACATCCGGGACAGAAGGGAGAAAAACTGTTTTTT
.	TRBJ2-2	.	TRBV2	CASSEVGQNTGELFF	TGTGCCAGCAGTGAAGTGGGACAGAACACCGGGGAGCTGTTTTTT
TRBD2	TRBJ2-7	.	TRBV28	CASSFFSHMGLAGESYEQYF	TGTGCCAGCAGTTTCTTTTCCCATATGGGGCTAGCGGGAGAGAGCTACGAGCAGTACTTC
.	TRBJ1-2	.	TRBV2	CASSERQSTGYGYTF	TGTGCCAGCAGTGAAAGACAGTCGACGGGCTATGGCTACACCTTC
TRBD2	TRBJ2-5	.	TRBV7-9	CASSPLTSRQTQYF	TGTGCCAGCAGCCCTCTGACTAGCAGGCAGACCCAGTACTTC
.	TRBJ1-2	.	TRBV4-1	CASSQPTASTATFYTF	TGCGCCAGCAGCCAACCTACCGCATCGACAGCCACTTTCTACACCTTC
.	TRBJ1-5	.	TRBV10-3	CAISELGSDQPQHF	TGTGCCATCAGTGAGTTAGGCAGCGACCAGCCCCAGCATTTT
TRBD2	TRBJ2-1	.	TRBV2	CASLGVLGGNYNEQFF	TGTGCCAGCTTGGGAGTTCTGGGGGGGAATTACAATGAGCAGTTCTTC
.	TRBJ1-4	.	TRBV19	CASSIVREKLFF	TGTGCCAGTAGTATCGTACGGGAAAAACTGTTTTTT
.	TRBJ2-5	.	TRBV2	CASSHPGAPSTQYF	TGTGCCAGCAGCCACCCGGGAGCCCCCTCGACCCAGTACTTC
.	TRBJ2-3	.	TRBV7-8	CASSRRSSTDTQYF	TGTGCCAGCAGCCGCCGGTCGTCCACAGATACGCAGTATTTT
.	TRBJ1-4	.	TRBV2	CASSALQGGVKKLFF	TGTGCCAGCAGTGCCCTACAGGGTGGTGTGAAAAAACTGTTTTTT
.	TRBJ2-6	few	TRBV6-1	CASSDRGSGANVLTF	TGTGCCAGCAGTGATCGAGGGTCTGGGGCCAACGTCCTGACTTTC
TRBD1	TRBJ1-6	.	TRBV14	CASSHQGVGNSPLHF	TGTGCCAGCAGCCATCAGGGGGTTGGAAATTCACCCCTCCACTTT
.	TRBJ2-3	.	TRBV5-1	CASSLARSSLTDTQYF	TGCGCCAGCAGCTTGGCCCGAAGTAGTTTGACAGATACGCAGTATTTT
TRBD2	TRBJ2-7	.	TRBV5-6	CASSRTSGPYEQYF	TGTGCCAGCAGTAGGACTAGCGGACCTTACGAGCAGTACTTC
TRBD2	TRBJ2-7	.	TRBV11-3	CASSLDLRGGSYEQYF	TGTGCCAGCAGCTTAGATCTCCGGGGGGGATCCTACGAGCAGTACTTC
.	TRBJ2-1	.	TRBV5-4	CASSFGNEQFF	TGTGCCAGCAGCTTCGGGAATGAGCAGTTCTTC
TRBD1	TRBJ2-6	.	TRBV28	CASRTGGSGANVLTF	TGTGCCAGCAGAACAGGGGGCTCTGGGGCCAACGTCCTGACTTTC
TRBD1	TRBJ1-6	.	TRBV5-6	CASSLKGQGNSPLHF	TGTGCCAGCAGCTTGAAAGGACAGGGCAATTCACCCCTCCACTTT
TRBD2	TRBJ2-2	.	TRBV25-1	CASSEVALAGAGELFF	TGTGCCAGCAGTGAGGTGGCCCTAGCGGGAGCCGGGGAGCTGTTTTTT